This T cell receptor beta chain was observed in a study of T cell responses to AZD1222 COVID-19 vaccine. Only in-frame clones appear in the TCRdb table, and some are missing; sequencing was by immunoSEQ multiplex PCR. The profile covers about 110,000 clones, with around 82% appearing a single time and about 9% taken by the ten largest. J lost 4 bases, V lost 3 bases, and 6 bases had no gene match. The germline V gene has CDR1 SGHTA and CDR2 FQGNSA. The CDR3 runs to 15 residues. The study's findings and limits: There were repertoire samples only from the period after the peak T cell response.

In regard to this clone: Its cognate antigen is unknown.

V is TRBV7-2 and J is TRBJ2-1; 7 nucleotides align to TRBD2. This clonotype was obtained from an adult in good health. Source: peripheral blood, taken on day 0 of AZD1222 vaccination. The chain's CDR3 is CASSLAGASYNEQFF. CDR3 coding DNA: TGTGCCAGCAGCTTGGCGGGAGCATCGTACAATGAGCAGTTCTTC.